The 19 T cell receptor beta chains below come from one sample, sequenced in a study of metastatic and nonmetastatic thyroid tumors. No patient received treatment before thyroid surgery. From the PCR reads, TCRdb re-called clones with MiXCR. The sample lists about 30,000 clones; 35% to 40% were seen once. Sequenced material: tumor tissue. The source of these receptors is a female donor with papillary thyroid cancer or a benign thyroid nodule (not recorded which). Some clones in this sample may be carry-over from other donors' samples.

This clone has more than one count but fewer than ten. CDR3 nucleotides: TGTGCCAGTAGTAGTGTTATCGCGAACACCGGGGAGCTGTTTTTT. Its protein is CASSSVIANTGELFF. The chain uses TRBV19 and TRBJ2-2; D not resolved. The germline gives CDR1 LNHDA, CDR2 SQIVND (reference sequence). V was shortened by 4 bases and J by 0 bases, with 9 bases between the two germline ends. The CDR3 has 15 amino acids. The full variable domain, its missing parts supplied by reference TRBV19 and TRBJ2-2, is DGGITQSPKYLFRKEGQNVTLSCEQNLNHDAMYWYRQDPGQGLRLIYYSQIVNDFQKGDIAEGYSVSREKKESFPLTVTSAQKNPTAFYLCASSSVIANTGELFFGEGSRLTVL.

The chain joins TRBV10-1 to TRBJ1-1; D is uncertain. The V gene's germline CDR1 is WNHNN and CDR2 SYGVQD (reference sequence). The CDR3 covers 14 residues. The germline V and J ends were trimmed by 6 bases and 7 bases, with 18 bases remaining between them. CDR3 protein: CASSLRPRGGEAFF. DNA of the CDR3: TGCGCCAGCAGCCTCCGGCCACGAGGTGGTGAAGCTTTCTTT.

The genes are TRBV7-9 and TRBJ2-7; no firm D call. The CDR3 runs 11 residues. V dropped 5 bases and J dropped 3 bases, with 5 bases sitting between them. Germline lookup yields CDR1 SEHNR and CDR2 FQNEAQ (reference sequence). DNA for the CDR3: TGTGCCAGCAGCCGATACTACGAGCAGTACTTC. This codes for CASSRYYEQYF. Combining the CDR3 with reference TRBV7-9 and TRBJ2-7 gives the whole variable domain DTGVSQNPRHKITKRGQNVTFRCDPISEHNRLYWYRQTLGQGPEFLTYFQNEAQLEKSRLLSDRFSAERPKGSFSTLEIQRTEQGDSAMYLCASSRYYEQYFGPGTRLTVT.

The chain employs TRBV30 and TRBJ2-3; perhaps D is TRBD1 or TRBD2 (5 bases each). The CDR3 consists of 14 residues. Germline V gene lookup returns CDR1 GTSNPN and CDR2 SVGIG (reference sequence). Trimming pared 1 base from V and 7 bases from J, leaving 15 bases between. In DNA form, the CDR3 reads TGTGCCTGGAGTGAGCAGGGTGGGACCAATACGCAGTATTTT. Encoded protein: CAWSEQGGTNTQYF.

The DNA of the CDR3 is TGTGCCAGCAGTGAGCTATATCCATCGGAGGCCACGGTGAACACTGAAGCTTTCTTT. Translated, it gives CASSELYPSEATVNTEAFF. This sequence joins TRBV2 and TRBJ1-1, with D uncertain. This CDR3 is built from 19 residues. Trimming pared 3 bases from V and 0 bases from J, leaving 23 bases between. Germline-derived CDR1 and CDR2 are SNHLY and FYNNEI.

The chain joins TRBV7-3 to TRBJ2-7; 8 bases fit TRBD1. The junction had 7 bases not matched to a gene; V was cut back by 5 bases and J by 4 bases. The CDR3 spans 14 residues. Per germline, CDR1 SGHTA and CDR2 FQGTGA. The CDR3, as DNA: TGTGCCAGCAGCCACGGACAGGGTCGTTACGAGCAGTACTTC. As protein: CASSHGQGRYEQYF. Complete variable domain (other parts from reference TRBV7-3 and TRBJ2-7): GAGVSQTPSNKVTEKGKYVELRCDPISGHTALYWYRQSLGQGPEFLIYFQGTGAADDSGLPNDRFFAVRPEGSVSTLKIQRTERGDSAVYLCASSHGQGRYEQYFGPGTRLTVT.

V is TRBV28 and J is TRBJ1-6; weak D call: TRBD1 (6 bases). Trimming shortened V by 5 bases and J by 9 bases, and 20 bases separated the two germline ends. Germline-derived CDR1 and CDR2 are MDHEN and SYDVKM. CDR3 size: 16 residues. The CDR3: CASSPQPTGRSSPLHF. The CDR3 coding sequence is TGTGCCAGCAGTCCCCAACCTACAGGGAGGAGTTCACCCCTCCACTTT.

This clone was seen a handful of times. The gene calls are TRBV28 and TRBJ1-3; 9 nucleotides agree with TRBD1. V lost 5 bases to trimming and J lost 10 bases; unmatched junction nucleotides: 9. The length of the CDR3 is 14 residues. The germline V gene has CDR1 MDHEN and CDR2 SYDVKM. This chain's CDR3 is CASSLQGASTTIYF. In nucleotides, the CDR3 is TGTGCCAGCAGTCTACAGGGGGCGAGTACTACCATATATTTT.

The chain uses TRBV6-2 or TRBV6-3 and TRBJ1-1, with a tentative D call TRBD1 (5 bases). This CDR3 comprises 13 residues. The V end lost 1 base, the J end lost 5 bases, and 8 bases lay between the germline ends. Germline assignment: CDR1 MNHEY and CDR2 SVGEGT. The CDR3: CASSYLRGTEAFF. In DNA, the CDR3 is TGTGCCAGCAGTTACTTAAGGGGAACTGAAGCTTTCTTT.

This rearrangement joins TRBV27 to TRBJ2-1, with D maybe TRBD2 (6 bases). Trimming stripped 7 bases from V and 8 bases from J, with 24 bases between. There are 16 residues in the CDR3. Germline V gene data show CDR1 as MNHEY and CDR2 as SMNVEV (reference sequence). CDR3 residues: CASTQRAGRFFYEQFF. The CDR3 DNA sequence: TGTGCCAGCACCCAAAGGGCGGGGAGGTTCTTCTATGAGCAGTTCTTC.

There are a few counts of this clone. The chain couples TRBV20-1 to TRBJ2-6; TRBD1 might be the D (5 bases). Germline CDR1 reads DFQATT; CDR2 reads SNEGSKA (reference sequence). V was cut by 5 bases and J by 0 bases, with 11 bases left in between. The CDR3 has 15 residues. The CDR3 spells CSARQSFSGANVLTF. CDR3 DNA: TGCAGTGCTCGACAGAGTTTCTCTGGGGCCAACGTCCTGACTTTC.

The table lists this clone with a few counts. This chain joins TRBV24-1 and TRBJ2-5; 10 bases match TRBD1. The J call is in doubt because the DNA end fits TRBJ2-4 better. This CDR3 region has 14 residues. The germline CDR1 and CDR2 sequences are KGHDR and SFDVKD. CDR3 sequence reads: CATSDGQGVDIQYF. The CDR3 DNA sequence: TGTGCCACCAGTGATGGACAGGGGGTAGACATTCAGTACTTC.

This clone was seen a few times. The V and J genes are TRBV6-2 or TRBV6-3 and TRBJ2-7, with D hard to call. Germline assignment: CDR1 MNHEY and CDR2 SVGEGT. The CDR3 has 12 amino acids. V lost 7 bases, J lost 6 bases, and 13 bases lay in between. The CDR3 sequence is CASTDSMGEQYF. The CDR3 DNA follows: TGTGCCAGCACCGATAGCATGGGCGAGCAGTACTTC.

This clone was seen only a few times. The rearrangement uses TRBV2 and TRBJ2-1, with TRBD1 matching 10 bases. With 3 bases clipped from V and 6 bases from J, the junction kept 2 bases outside the gene matches. This CDR3 has 14 amino acids. Looked up from germline, CDR1 is SNHLY and CDR2 is FYNNEI. This chain's CDR3 is CASSEWTGGNEQFF. CDR3 coding DNA: TGTGCCAGCAGTGAGTGGACAGGGGGCAATGAGCAGTTCTTC.

This clone was seen a few times. This chain joins TRBV20-1 and TRBJ1-5, with 9 bases fitting TRBD1. The CDR3 contains 14 residues. Germline CDR1 is DFQATT and CDR2 is SNEGSKA (reference sequence). Unmatched junction bases numbered 3, after V lost 1 base and J lost 5 bases. The CDR3 reads CSARGDRVYQPQHF. The DNA for the CDR3 is TGCAGTGCTAGAGGGGACAGGGTCTATCAGCCCCAGCATTTT.

This rearrangement joins TRBV5-5 to TRBJ2-3; the D is unclear. CDR1 is SGHKS, CDR2 YYEKEE, per germline (reference sequence). Deletions cut 7 bases from V and 2 bases from J, with 14 bases between. The CDR3 is made up of 14 amino acids. CDR3 in DNA: TGTGCCAGCGACCAGGAGACGTTCACAGATACGCAGTATTTT. Translated, it gives CASDQETFTDTQYF.

This rearrangement joins TRBV20-1 to TRBJ2-2, with D unclear. Germline CDR1 is DFQATT and CDR2 is SNEGSKA (reference sequence). The V end lost 0 bases, the J end lost 6 bases, and 8 bases lay between the germline ends. The CDR3 has 13 residues. The CDR3 region has the DNA TGCAGTGCTAGAGAGACCCCAGCCGGGGAGCTGTTTTTT. Protein: CSARETPAGELFF.

This chain links TRBV11-2 with TRBJ2-7; perhaps TRBD2 as D (7 bases). CDR3 size: 17 residues. Germline V lookup: CDR1 SGHAT, CDR2 FQNNGV. V was shortened by 5 bases and J by 3 bases, with 23 bases between the two germline ends. CDR3 DNA: TGTGCCAGCAGCCCGAGGGGGGGGGCCGGACAGTTCTACGAGCAGTACTTC. This encodes CASSPRGGAGQFYEQYF.

This rearrangement joins TRBV5-1 to TRBJ2-5, with 8 bases matching TRBD2. V lost 2 bases, J lost 5 bases, and 5 bases stayed unmatched. The CDR3 loop spans 14 amino acids. From germline, CDR1 is SGHRS and CDR2 YFSETQ. The CDR3 is CASSFRGGQETQYF. The CDR3 DNA reads TGCGCCAGCAGCTTCCGGGGGGGCCAGGAGACCCAGTACTTC.